The rows below give T cell receptor beta chains drawn from one sample of a study of blood T cells in healthy people across ages. TCRdb re-derived calls from the 5' RACE reads in MiXCR, one entry per CDR3 protein. The sample gives more than 750,000 distinct CDR3 sequences, 25% to 35% of which show up once; roughly 10% is in the top ten. These sequences were also reported in another study, on T cells of mothers and their children.

The sample taken for sequencing was blood. These receptors were taken from a woman aged 40 to 50 in good health. The CDR3 runs from the conserved cysteine through the conserved F or W. D genes are given only for firm matches. Rows give clone size only sometimes, using once, few, many, or a class for an expanded clone.

V gene	D gene	CDR3 length	clone size	J gene	CDR3 protein	CDR3 DNA
TRBV20-1	.	19	.	TRBJ1-5	CSARERLSSESNSNQPQHF	TGCAGTGCTAGAGAGCGACTGAGCTCCGAGAGCAATAGCAATCAGCCCCAGCATTTT
TRBV7-2	.	14	.	TRBJ2-7	CASSFGQGTNEQYF	TGTGCCAGCAGCTTTGGGCAGGGGACCAACGAGCAGTACTTC
TRBV9	TRBD1	18	.	TRBJ1-1	CASSVAGPGTTGRTEAFF	TGTGCCAGCAGCGTAGCGGGCCCCGGGACGACAGGGCGCACTGAAGCTTTCTTT
TRBV7-2	.	11	few	TRBJ2-5	CASSLNPTQYF	TGTGCCAGCAGCTTGAATCCGACCCAGTACTTC
TRBV3-1	.	14	.	TRBJ1-1	CASSQDGKNTEAFF	TGTGCCAGCAGCCAAGACGGGAAGAACACTGAAGCTTTCTTT
TRBV10-3	.	18	few	TRBJ1-5	CAVSESNYWGYGNQPQHF	TGTGCCGTCAGTGAGTCGAATTATTGGGGTTACGGGAATCAGCCCCAGCATTTT
TRBV5-1	TRBD2	14	.	TRBJ2-3	CASSSSGSSDTQYF	TGCGCCAGCAGCTCTAGCGGGAGTTCCGATACGCAGTATTTT
TRBV25-1	.	15	many	TRBJ2-7	CASSTPPGHPHEQYF	TGTGCCAGCAGTACTCCCCCGGGACATCCTCACGAGCAGTACTTC
TRBV28	TRBD2	16	.	TRBJ2-5	CASSSWTSGGRETQYF	TGTGCCAGCAGTAGCTGGACTAGCGGGGGCCGGGAGACCCAGTACTTC
TRBV27	.	18	.	TRBJ2-2	CASTLMGYRATDTGELFF	TGTGCCAGCACCCTCATGGGTTACAGGGCTACCGACACCGGGGAGCTGTTTTTT
TRBV7-2	.	14	many	TRBJ2-5	CASSLAAGQETQYF	TGTGCCAGCAGCTTAGCCGCCGGCCAAGAGACCCAGTACTTC
TRBV6-5	.	15	.	TRBJ1-2	CASSPGGPSSYGYTF	TGTGCCAGCTCTCCGGGAGGGCCTAGTAGCTATGGCTACACCTTC
TRBV12-3/TRBV12-4	.	13	.	TRBJ1-1	CASSFGSRGEAFF	TGTGCCAGCAGTTTTGGTTCCAGGGGAGAAGCTTTCTTT
TRBV20-1	.	13	few	TRBJ2-5	CSAREEPQETQYF	TGCAGTGCTAGAGAGGAACCTCAAGAGACCCAGTACTTC
TRBV2	.	13	few	TRBJ1-2	CASSVTIGYGYTF	TGTGCCAGCAGTGTAACTATCGGGTATGGCTACACCTTC
TRBV6-5	.	14	.	TRBJ2-3	CASSFQSSTDTQYF	TGTGCCAGCAGTTTCCAGAGCTCCACAGATACGCAGTATTTT
TRBV7-2	.	16	few	TRBJ1-1	CASSPVSGGLNTEAFF	TGTGCCAGCAGCCCGGTTTCGGGCGGCTTGAACACTGAAGCTTTCTTT
TRBV7-9	.	15	.	TRBJ2-1	CASLVPDYLYNEQFF	TGTGCCAGCCTGGTACCGGACTACCTCTACAATGAGCAGTTCTTC
TRBV20-1	.	15	many	TRBJ2-6	CSASDGHSGANVLTF	TGCAGTGCTTCGGACGGACACTCTGGGGCCAACGTCCTGACTTTC
TRBV5-1	.	15	few	TRBJ2-7	CASSLDRNSNYEQYF	TGCGCCAGCAGCTTGGACAGGAATTCCAACTACGAGCAGTACTTC
TRBV9	TRBD1	20	few	TRBJ1-2	CASSAGQGPPEIRSGYGYTF	TGTGCCAGCAGCGCGGGACAGGGGCCTCCCGAAATCAGGAGTGGCTATGGCTACACCTTC
TRBV19	.	14	.	TRBJ2-1	CASSMRAPTNEQFF	TGTGCCAGTAGTATGCGGGCCCCGACCAATGAGCAGTTCTTC
TRBV5-1	.	13	.	TRBJ2-3	CASRGSVIDTQYF	TGCGCCAGCAGGGGAAGCGTCATAGATACGCAGTATTTT
TRBV6-5	.	14	few	TRBJ2-7	CASSSSPFLSEQYF	TGTGCCAGCAGTTCCTCGCCTTTTCTAAGCGAGCAGTACTTC
TRBV28	.	14	.	TRBJ2-1	CASSARGGLSEQFF	TGTGCCAGCAGTGCCAGAGGGGGGCTTAGTGAGCAGTTCTTC
TRBV4-3	.	15	.	TRBJ2-5	CASSQEWPRAETQYF	TGCGCCAGCAGCCAAGAGTGGCCTAGGGCAGAGACCCAGTACTTC
TRBV28	.	12	many	TRBJ2-5	CASSLPSGTQYF	TGTGCCAGCAGTTTGCCCTCCGGGACCCAGTACTTC
TRBV7-3	.	13	few	TRBJ1-2	CASSSGGAYGYTF	TGTGCCAGCAGCTCGGGGGGGGCCTATGGCTACACCTTC
TRBV7-9	.	15	.	TRBJ2-1	CASSLVTGNYNEQFF	TGTGCCAGCAGCTTAGTTACAGGGAACTACAATGAGCAGTTCTTC
TRBV12-3/TRBV12-4	.	11	many	TRBJ2-4	CASSLKNIQYF	TGTGCCAGCAGCCTTAAAAACATTCAGTACTTC
TRBV7-2	TRBD1	15	.	TRBJ2-7	CASSLHGQASYEQYF	TGTGCCAGCAGCTTACACGGACAGGCCTCCTACGAGCAGTACTTC
TRBV7-2	.	16	many	TRBJ2-7	CASSLRVILISNEQYF	TGTGCCAGCAGCTTAAGGGTAATCTTGATTTCTAACGAGCAGTACTTC
TRBV28	.	15	.	TRBJ2-4	CASNGGGVAKNIQYF	TGTGCCAGCAATGGAGGGGGGGTAGCCAAAAACATTCAGTACTTC
TRBV4-1	TRBD1	15	few	TRBJ1-1	CASSLEQGVGSEAFF	TGCGCCAGCAGCCTTGAACAGGGGGTAGGCTCTGAAGCTTTCTTT
TRBV28	.	15	.	TRBJ2-5	CASSPMVWMAGTQYF	TGTGCCAGCAGCCCTATGGTGTGGATGGCGGGGACCCAGTACTTC
TRBV18	.	15	.	TRBJ2-1	CASSPPSPGGREQFF	TGTGCCAGCTCACCACCGTCCCCGGGGGGCCGTGAGCAGTTCTTC
TRBV7-2	TRBD1	16	few	TRBJ1-6	CASSRYPGQGQSPLHF	TGTGCCAGCAGCCGGTACCCGGGACAGGGGCAATCACCCCTCCACTTT
TRBV28	TRBD2	17	.	TRBJ2-1	CASSSAALAGRYNEQFF	TGTGCCAGCAGTTCCGCCGCTTTAGCGGGACGATATAATGAGCAGTTCTTC